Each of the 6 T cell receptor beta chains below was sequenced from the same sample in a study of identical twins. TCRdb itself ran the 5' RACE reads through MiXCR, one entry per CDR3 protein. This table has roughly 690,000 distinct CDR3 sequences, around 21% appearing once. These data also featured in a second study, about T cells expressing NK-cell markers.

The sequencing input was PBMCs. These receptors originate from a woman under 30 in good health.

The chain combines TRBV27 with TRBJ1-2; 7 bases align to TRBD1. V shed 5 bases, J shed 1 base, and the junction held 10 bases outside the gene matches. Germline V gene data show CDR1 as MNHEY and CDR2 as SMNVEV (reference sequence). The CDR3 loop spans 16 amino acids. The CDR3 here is CASSPRGQAHNYGYTF. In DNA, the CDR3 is TGTGCCAGCAGTCCAAGAGGACAGGCCCATAACTATGGCTACACCTTC.

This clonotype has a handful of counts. The CDR3 region is CASRSRLASYEQYF. Here the CDR3 DNA reads TGTGCCAGCAGATCACGACTGGCCTCCTACGAGCAGTACTTC. This chain joins TRBV6-1 and TRBJ2-7; D unclear. Germline CDR1 MNHNS, CDR2 SASEGT. This CDR3 comprises 14 residues. Trimming left V 6 bases short and J 0 bases short, with 12 bases between.

The CDR3, as DNA: TGTGCCAGCAGCTTAAACGGGTCCCCGCAGCCCCAGCATTTT. This codes for CASSLNGSPQPQHF. The rearrangement joins TRBV7-2 to TRBJ1-5; D remains ambiguous. Germline CDR1 reads SGHTA; CDR2 reads FQGNSA. Trimming removed 2 bases from V and 7 bases from J, with 12 bases in between. CDR3 size: 14 residues.

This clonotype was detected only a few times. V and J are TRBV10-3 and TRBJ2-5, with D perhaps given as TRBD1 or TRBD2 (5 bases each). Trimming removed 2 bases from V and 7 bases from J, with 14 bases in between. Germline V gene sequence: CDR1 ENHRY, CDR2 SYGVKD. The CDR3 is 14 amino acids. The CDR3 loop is CAISEGGLDATQYF. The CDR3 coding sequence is TGTGCCATCAGTGAGGGGGGATTAGATGCGACCCAGTACTTC.

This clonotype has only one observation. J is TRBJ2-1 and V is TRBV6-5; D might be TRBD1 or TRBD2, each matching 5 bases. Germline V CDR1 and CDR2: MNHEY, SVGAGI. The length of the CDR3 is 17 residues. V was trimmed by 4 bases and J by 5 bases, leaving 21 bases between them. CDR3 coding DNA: TGTGCCAGCAGTTCCCGACACGGGACCCTGCGTAACAATGAGCAGTTCTTC. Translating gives CASSSRHGTLRNNEQFF.

CDR3 nucleotides: TGTGCCAGCAGTCTCCGGGACAGGGACGTTCAGCCCCAGCATTTT. Translating gives CASSLRDRDVQPQHF. The V and J genes are TRBV6-8 and TRBJ1-5; TRBD1 matches at 9 bases. Germline CDR1 MNHGY, CDR2 SAAAGT. The CDR3 covers 15 residues. V was clipped by 5 bases and J by 6 bases; unmatched bases: 8.